This T cell receptor (beta chain) was sequenced in a study of Ad26.COV2.S vaccination and SARS-CoV-2 variants. Study background: COV1001, an Ad26.COV2.S trial, supplied this vaccine-arm donor. Intramuscularly, Ad26.COV2.S was given either once or twice, 56 days apart.

The treatment was: roughly 18 received Ad26.COV2.S at low or high dose, single or two shots; roughly five received placebo; per-sample allocation not given. Samples came from day 63 after the first vaccine or placebo injection. This CDR3 is built from 17 residues. V was pared by 4 bases and J by 1 base, with 8 bases of the junction left unmatched. Germline V gene data show CDR1 as LGHNT and CDR2 as FRNRAP. This clone turned up a few times. Some clones are missing from TCRdb's copy, which holds only in-frame ones; the method was immunoSEQ multiplex PCR. The data contain some 410,000 clones, over 80% of them singletons.

The chain uses TRBV12-5 and TRBJ2-2; TRBD1 aligns across 8 bases. The sequence was obtained from a person aged 18-60 years who received the Ad26.COV2.S COVID-19 vaccine or a placebo. The sample was peripheral blood, taken in a trial of Ad26.COV2.S vaccine versus placebo. The CDR3 region is CASGSGQGPQNTGELFF. The CDR3 coding sequence is TGTGCTAGTGGTTCCGGACAGGGACCACAGAACACCGGGGAGCTGTTTTTT.